This TCR beta chain was observed in a study of shared clonotypes between healthy human individuals. Donors comprised only Caucasian adults living in Nashville, Tennessee. The unsorted PBMC replicate PCRs were performed with about 300 ng DNA, 32,000 or so T cell genomes. Sequencing of unsorted PBMC DNA was carried out using ten immunoSEQ deep assay plates. The data were produced by immunoSEQ multiplex PCR, yet TCRdb's version contains in-frame clones alone and is incomplete. The data show around 500,000 clones, 78% seen once. The CDR3 is made up of 15 amino acids. Trimming took 2 bases from V and 9 from J, leaving 20 bases between them. The V gene's germline CDR1 is SGHAT and CDR2 FQNNGV.

The rearrangement joins TRBV11-2 to TRBJ2-7, with a weak D call TRBD1 (6 bases). The clonotype was recovered from a woman aged 40 to 55 in good health. Some clones in this sample may be carry-over from other donors' samples. The sample taken for sequencing was PBMCs. As DNA, the CDR3 is TGTGCCAGCAGCTTACCGGGAAACAGGGATTCTGGGCAGTACTTC. This codes for CASSLPGNRDSGQYF.